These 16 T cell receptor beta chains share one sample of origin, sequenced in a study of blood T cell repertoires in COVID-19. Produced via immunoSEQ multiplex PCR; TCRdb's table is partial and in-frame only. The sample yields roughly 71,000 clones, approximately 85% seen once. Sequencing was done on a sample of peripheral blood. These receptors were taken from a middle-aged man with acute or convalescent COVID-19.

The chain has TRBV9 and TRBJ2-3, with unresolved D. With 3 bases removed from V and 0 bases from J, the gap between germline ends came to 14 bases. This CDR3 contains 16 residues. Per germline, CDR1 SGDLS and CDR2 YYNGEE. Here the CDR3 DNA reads TGTGCCAGCAGCGAGAGCTCTCCTCAAAGCACAGATACGCAGTATTTT. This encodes CASSESSPQSTDTQYF.

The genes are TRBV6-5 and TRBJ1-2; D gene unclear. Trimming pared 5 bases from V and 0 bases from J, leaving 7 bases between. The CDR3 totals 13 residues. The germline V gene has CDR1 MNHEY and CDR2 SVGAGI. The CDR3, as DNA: TGTGCCAGCAGTCTCGGGACTAACTATGGCTACACCTTC. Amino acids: CASSLGTNYGYTF.

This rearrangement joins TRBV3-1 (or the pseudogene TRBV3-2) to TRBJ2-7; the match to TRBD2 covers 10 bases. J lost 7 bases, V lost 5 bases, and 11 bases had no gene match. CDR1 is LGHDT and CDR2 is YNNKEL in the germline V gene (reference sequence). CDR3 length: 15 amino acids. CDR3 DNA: TGTGCCAGCAGCGTATTAGCGGGGGGTCATGGGGAGCAGTACTTC. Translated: CASSVLAGGHGEQYF.

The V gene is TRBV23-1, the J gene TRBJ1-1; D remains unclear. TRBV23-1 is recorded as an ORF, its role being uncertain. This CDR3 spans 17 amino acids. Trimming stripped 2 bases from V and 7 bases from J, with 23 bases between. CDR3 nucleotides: TGCGCCAGCAGTCAAGACTTTTTTGGGTTTGTCCACGGTGAAGCTTTCTTT. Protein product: CASSQDFFGFVHGEAFF.

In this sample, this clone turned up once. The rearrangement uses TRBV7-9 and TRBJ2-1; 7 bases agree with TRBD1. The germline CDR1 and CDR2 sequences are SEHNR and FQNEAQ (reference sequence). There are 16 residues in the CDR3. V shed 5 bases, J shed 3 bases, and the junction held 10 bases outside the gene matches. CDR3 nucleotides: TGTGCCAGCAGCCCGGGACAGCAAGCTCTCTACAATGAGCAGTTCTTC. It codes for CASSPGQQALYNEQFF.

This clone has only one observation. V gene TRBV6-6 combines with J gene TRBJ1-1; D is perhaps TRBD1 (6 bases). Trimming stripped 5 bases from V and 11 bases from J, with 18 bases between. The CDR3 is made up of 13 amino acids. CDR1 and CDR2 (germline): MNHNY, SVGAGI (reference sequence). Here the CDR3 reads CASSILTGPRAFF. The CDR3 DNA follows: TGTGCCAGCAGTATCTTGACAGGCCCAAGGGCTTTCTTT.

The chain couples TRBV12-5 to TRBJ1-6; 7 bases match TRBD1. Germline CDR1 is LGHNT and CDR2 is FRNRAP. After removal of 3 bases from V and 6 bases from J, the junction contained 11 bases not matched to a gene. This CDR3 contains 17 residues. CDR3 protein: CASGFTWTGPPNSPLHF. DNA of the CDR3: TGTGCTAGTGGTTTCACCTGGACAGGACCTCCTAATTCACCCCTCCACTTT.

CDR3 DNA: TGTGCCAGCAGACCCGACACCGCCTACGAGCAGTACTTC. Protein sequence: CASRPDTAYEQYF. The V call is TRBV27, the J call TRBJ2-7, with D unresolved. The germline V gene encodes CDR1 MNHEY and CDR2 SMNVEV (reference sequence). Trimming took 6 bases from V and 2 from J, leaving 11 bases between them. The length of the CDR3 is 13 residues.

DNA for the CDR3: TGTGCCAGCAGCGGGAGGGAGGGCGGCTACACCTTC. Amino acid sequence: CASSGREGGYTF. This chain joins TRBV9 and TRBJ1-2; the D is unclear. This CDR3 contains 12 residues. Deletions cut 3 bases from V and 8 bases from J, with 11 bases between. Germline lookup yields CDR1 SGDLS and CDR2 YYNGEE.

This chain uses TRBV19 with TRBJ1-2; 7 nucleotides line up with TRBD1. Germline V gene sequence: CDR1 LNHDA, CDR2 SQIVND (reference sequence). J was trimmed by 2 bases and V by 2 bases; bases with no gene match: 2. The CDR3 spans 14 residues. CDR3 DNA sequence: TGTGCCAGTAGTATATTACAGGGGAACTATGGCTACACCTTC. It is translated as CASSILQGNYGYTF.

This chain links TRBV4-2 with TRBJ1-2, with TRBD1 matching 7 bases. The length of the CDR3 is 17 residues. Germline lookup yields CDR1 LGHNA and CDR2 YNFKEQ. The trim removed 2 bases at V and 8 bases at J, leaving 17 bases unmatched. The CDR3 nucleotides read TGTGCCAGCAGCCAACCAATCGGGACAGACGTGGAGGAAGGCTACACCTTC. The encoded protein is CASSQPIGTDVEEGYTF.

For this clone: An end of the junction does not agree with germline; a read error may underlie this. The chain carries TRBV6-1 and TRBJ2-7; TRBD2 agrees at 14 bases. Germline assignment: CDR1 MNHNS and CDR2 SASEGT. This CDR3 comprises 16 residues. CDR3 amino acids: CASSKAGTSGGYEQYF. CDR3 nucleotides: TGTGCCAGCAGTAAAGCCGGGACTAGCGGGGGCTACGAGCAGTACTTC.

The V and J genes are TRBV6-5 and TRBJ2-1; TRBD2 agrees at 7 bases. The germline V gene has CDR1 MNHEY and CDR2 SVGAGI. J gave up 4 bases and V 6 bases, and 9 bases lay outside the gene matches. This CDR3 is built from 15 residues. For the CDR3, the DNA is TGTGCCAGCAGACGGGCGGGGGACTCGTACAATGAGCAGTTCTTC. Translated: CASRRAGDSYNEQFF.

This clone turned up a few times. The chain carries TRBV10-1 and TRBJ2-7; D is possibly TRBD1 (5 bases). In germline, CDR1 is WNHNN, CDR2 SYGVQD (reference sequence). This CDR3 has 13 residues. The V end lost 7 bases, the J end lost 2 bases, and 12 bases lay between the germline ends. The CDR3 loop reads CASIPRATYEQYF. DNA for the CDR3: TGCGCCAGCATACCCAGGGCAACCTACGAGCAGTACTTC.

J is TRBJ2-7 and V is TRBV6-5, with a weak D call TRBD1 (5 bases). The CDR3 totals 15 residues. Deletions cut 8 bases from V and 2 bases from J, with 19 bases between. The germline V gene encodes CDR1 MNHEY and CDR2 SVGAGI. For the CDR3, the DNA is TGTGCCAGCGGACCTCGGACACCGCCAACCTACGAGCAGTACTTC. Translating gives CASGPRTPPTYEQYF.

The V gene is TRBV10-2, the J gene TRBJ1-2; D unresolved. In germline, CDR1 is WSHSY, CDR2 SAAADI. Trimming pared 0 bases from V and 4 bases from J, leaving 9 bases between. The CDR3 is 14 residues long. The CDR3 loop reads CASSESEGGYGYTF. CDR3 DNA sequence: TGCGCCAGCAGTGAGTCTGAGGGTGGCTATGGCTACACCTTC.